The 24 T cell receptor beta chains below all came from one sample that was sequenced in a study of blood T cell repertoires in COVID-19. TCRdb's table, derived via immunoSEQ multiplex PCR, lists solely in-frame clones and lacks some. The table records fewer than 350,000 clones, more than 75% of them present only once. Sequenced input: peripheral blood. The receptors originated from a woman aged 45-65 years who had recovered from COVID-19.

J is TRBJ1-1 and V is TRBV10-3; D not resolved. V was shortened by 10 bases and J by 6 bases, with 12 bases between the two germline ends. The CDR3 covers 11 residues. Germline CDR1 ENHRY, CDR2 SYGVKD. The CDR3 DNA follows: TGTGCCACCCGGAGGTCGGCTGAAGCTTTCTTT. It yields the protein CATRRSAEAFF.

The chain is built from TRBV27 and TRBJ1-1, with 7 bases fitting TRBD1. Germline values: CDR1 MNHEY, CDR2 SMNVEV (reference sequence). The ends lost 5 bases at V and 3 bases at J; junction bases unmatched: 12. This CDR3 is 16 amino acids long. In DNA form, the CDR3 reads TGTGCCAGCAGTCTCATTCTCTCCAGGGGGTACACTGAAGCTTTCTTT. The encoded protein is CASSLILSRGYTEAFF.

The chain employs TRBV3-1 (or the pseudogene TRBV3-2) and TRBJ1-1, with D perhaps TRBD1 (6 bases). This CDR3 comprises 15 residues. Germline V CDR1 and CDR2: LGHDT, YNNKEL (reference sequence). V was clipped by 0 bases and J by 2 bases, with 10 bases between them. The CDR3 sequence: CASSQDGGGNTEAFF. CDR3 bases: TGTGCCAGCAGCCAAGATGGTGGGGGCAACACTGAAGCTTTCTTT.

J is TRBJ2-7 and V is TRBV12-3 or TRBV12-4, with a possible D match to TRBD1 (6 bases). This CDR3 comprises 12 residues. Trimming took off 5 bases at V and 3 bases at J, with 8 bases between the two ends. The CDR3 loop reads CASSGDNYEQYF. The CDR3, as DNA: TGTGCCAGCAGTGGGGACAACTACGAGCAGTACTTC.

This clone has more than one count but fewer than ten. This chain links TRBV25-1 with TRBJ1-4; 7 positions match TRBD1. CDR1 is MGHDK and CDR2 is SYGVNS in the germline V gene. The CDR3 extends over 13 amino acids. After removal of 5 bases from V and 7 bases from J, the junction contained 4 bases not matched to a gene. CDR3 protein: CASSLSGGEKLFF. The DNA of the CDR3 is TGTGCCAGCAGTCTTTCAGGGGGTGAAAAACTGTTTTTT.

The chain is built from TRBV5-4 and TRBJ2-2; TRBD2 might be the D (5 bases). Germline V gene data show CDR1 as SGHNT and CDR2 as YYREEE (reference sequence). The CDR3 runs to 13 residues. The V gene lost 5 bases and the J gene lost 6 bases, with 11 bases spanning the gap. The CDR3 sequence: CASSTLVAGELFF. The CDR3 region has the DNA TGTGCCAGCAGTACACTAGTGGCCGGGGAGCTGTTTTTT.

V usage is TRBV27 and J usage is TRBJ2-2, with 16 positions matching TRBD2. With V trimmed by 4 bases and J by 4 bases, 12 bases remained unmatched. Germline lookup yields CDR1 MNHEY and CDR2 SMNVEV (reference sequence). The CDR3 loop spans 20 amino acids. The CDR3 region has the DNA TGTGCCAGCAGTTCACCGGGACTAGCGGGGGGGCCGTCAATCACCGGGGAGCTGTTTTTT. It encodes CASSSPGLAGGPSITGELFF.

The chain employs TRBV7-9 and TRBJ1-2, with a possible D match to TRBD1 (6 bases). V was pared by 2 bases and J by 2 bases, with 6 bases between. Germline CDR1 SEHNR, CDR2 FQNEAQ (reference sequence). The CDR3 covers 13 residues. For the CDR3, the DNA is TGTGCCAGCAGCTTACAGGGGAACTATGGCTACACCTTC. Amino acids: CASSLQGNYGYTF.

J is TRBJ2-1 and V is TRBV5-1; 7 bases fit TRBD1. V was clipped by 3 bases and J by 6 bases; unmatched bases: 15. Germline V gene data show CDR1 as SGHRS and CDR2 as YFSETQ. The CDR3 is made up of 17 amino acids. In DNA form, the CDR3 reads TGCGCCAGCAGCTCTCAGACCGGGGTTACAGGGGCCAATGAGCAGTTCTTC. Translating gives CASSSQTGVTGANEQFF.

V gene TRBV27 combines with J gene TRBJ1-3, with 8 bases aligning to TRBD1. The germline gives CDR1 MNHEY, CDR2 SMNVEV (reference sequence). The CDR3 spans 14 residues. J was trimmed by 4 bases and V by 5 bases; bases with no gene match: 4. This CDR3 is CASSTGQEGNTIYF. CDR3 sequence (DNA): TGTGCCAGCAGTACGGGACAGGAAGGAAACACCATATATTTT.

J is TRBJ2-3 and V is TRBV5-4; 9 positions match TRBD2. The V gene's germline CDR1 is SGHNT and CDR2 YYREEE (reference sequence). Germline trimming cut 1 base from V and 2 bases from J; bases unmatched to any gene: 5. CDR3 size: 16 residues. The CDR3 protein is CASSLWGGGATDTQYF. The DNA for the CDR3 is TGTGCCAGCAGCTTGTGGGGCGGGGGGGCCACAGATACGCAGTATTTT.

This chain joins TRBV6-5 and TRBJ2-2, with D unclear. Looked up from germline, CDR1 is MNHEY and CDR2 is SVGAGI. V shed 5 bases and J shed 7 bases, with 11 bases lying between them. This CDR3 spans 13 amino acids. CDR3 amino acids: CASSTGPLGELFF. Written as DNA, the CDR3 is TGTGCCAGCAGTACGGGTCCTCTCGGGGAGCTGTTTTTT.

V and J are TRBV7-9 and TRBJ2-3; TRBD1 matches 7 bases. Germline values: CDR1 SEHNR, CDR2 FQNEAQ (reference sequence). With V trimmed by 1 base and J by 4 bases, 2 bases remained unmatched. The CDR3 extends over 14 amino acids. CDR3 coding DNA: TGTGCCAGCAGCTTAGAGGGGGCATCAGATACGCAGTATTTT. It codes for CASSLEGASDTQYF.

The chain recombines TRBV10-3 with TRBJ2-2; 9 bases are shared with TRBD1. Germline V gene lookup returns CDR1 ENHRY and CDR2 SYGVKD. V lost 0 bases, J lost 7 bases, and 6 bases stayed unmatched. The CDR3 length is 16 residues. As DNA, the CDR3 is TGTGCCATCAGTGAGTCGCGGAGACAGGGGGACGGGGAGCTGTTTTTT. It yields the protein CAISESRRQGDGELFF.

The J gene is TRBJ1-1, the V gene TRBV29-1; 8 bases agree with TRBD1. This CDR3 comprises 14 residues. V trimming: 6 bases; J trimming: 1 base; junction bases outside the gene matches: 7. Germline V gene sequence: CDR1 SQVTM, CDR2 ANQGSEA. As DNA, the CDR3 is TGCAGCGTACAAACCGACAGGGGGAACACTGAAGCTTTCTTT. Translated, it gives CSVQTDRGNTEAFF. The full variable domain, rest sourced from reference TRBV29-1 and TRBJ1-1, is SAVISQKPSRDICQRGTSLTIQCQVDSQVTMMFWYRQQPGQSLTLIATANQGSEATYESGFVIDKFPISRPNLTFSTLTVSNMSPEDSSIYLCSVQTDRGNTEAFFGQGTRLTVV.

V gene TRBV4-3 combines with J gene TRBJ2-3; D is ambiguous. V lost 0 bases and J lost 4, with 8 bases in between. The CDR3 runs to 14 residues. Germline V gene data show CDR1 as LGHNA and CDR2 as YSLEER. For the CDR3, the DNA is TGCGCCAGCAGCCAAGATCCAGTTTCAGATACGCAGTATTTT. This sequence encodes CASSQDPVSDTQYF.

The chain has TRBV5-1 and TRBJ2-3; D gene ambiguous. Trimming removed 0 bases from V and 1 base from J, with 12 bases in between. Germline V gives CDR1 SGHRS, CDR2 YFSETQ. This CDR3 spans 16 amino acids. The CDR3 loop is CASSLAAGFGTDTQYF. The CDR3 coding sequence is TGCGCCAGCAGCTTGGCCGCCGGGTTCGGCACAGATACGCAGTATTTT.

This chain joins TRBV30 and TRBJ2-6, with a possible D match to TRBD2 (5 bases). The CDR3 loop spans 13 amino acids. Trimming pared 5 bases from V and 2 bases from J, leaving 7 bases between. Germline CDR1 and CDR2: GTSNPN and SVGIG (reference sequence). The CDR3: CAWEGAGANVLTF. CDR3 in DNA: TGTGCCTGGGAGGGAGCTGGGGCCAACGTCCTGACTTTC.

This clone occurred once. The chain joins TRBV6-5 to TRBJ1-2, with 9 positions matching TRBD1. Germline V gene sequence: CDR1 MNHEY, CDR2 SVGAGI. V lost 6 bases and J lost 8; bases outside the gene matches: 10. The CDR3 contains 14 residues. The CDR3 sequence is CASRTSTGGVGYTF. The CDR3 DNA follows: TGTGCCAGCAGAACCTCGACAGGGGGGGTGGGCTACACCTTC.

The gene calls are TRBV7-6 and TRBJ1-2, with 9 nucleotides matching TRBD1. Trimming at V came to 5 bases and at J to 5 bases, leaving 3 bases not matched to a gene. Per germline, CDR1 SGHVS and CDR2 FNYEAQ. CDR3 length: 13 amino acids. This CDR3 is CASSQGQGYGYTF. The CDR3 region has the DNA TGTGCCAGCAGCCAGGGACAGGGTTATGGCTACACCTTC. Filled out from reference TRBV7-6 and TRBJ1-2, the complete variable domain reads GAGVSQSPRYKVTKRGQDVALRCDPISGHVSLYWYRQALGQGPEFLTYFNYEAQQDKSGLPNDRFSAERPEGSISTLTIQRTEQRDSAMYRCASSQGQGYGYTFGSGTRLTVV.

The rearrangement uses TRBV28 and TRBJ1-2; D unresolved. The V gene's germline CDR1 is MDHEN and CDR2 SYDVKM. V lost 6 bases, J lost 8 bases, and 10 bases lay in between. The CDR3 contains 11 residues. DNA of the CDR3: TGTGCCAGCAGCGGGGAGCGGGGCTACACCTTC. Its translation: CASSGERGYTF.

This clone was picked up a small number of times. The V gene is TRBV5-6, the J gene TRBJ1-1, with D perhaps matching TRBD1 (6 bases). This CDR3 comprises 12 residues. CDR1 is SGHDT and CDR2 is YYEEEE in the germline V gene. Trimming pared 4 bases from V and 11 bases from J, leaving 15 bases between. DNA of the CDR3: TGTGCCAGCAGCCCATATAGACAGGCGGCTTTCTTT. As protein: CASSPYRQAAFF.

The chain uses TRBV9 and TRBJ2-1; possibly TRBD2 for D (6 bases). Per the germline V gene, CDR1 is SGDLS and CDR2 is YYNGEE. The CDR3 is 15 residues long. V dropped 2 bases and J dropped 3 bases, with 12 bases sitting between them. CDR3 nucleotides: TGTGCCAGCAGCGTTCTAGCGTCTTTCTACAATGAGCAGTTCTTC. Amino acid sequence: CASSVLASFYNEQFF.

This chain joins TRBV28 and TRBJ1-1; D is perhaps TRBD1 (5 bases). The length of the CDR3 is 11 residues. V was cut by 3 bases and J by 11 bases, with 10 bases left in between. Germline V gene sequence: CDR1 MDHEN, CDR2 SYDVKM. CDR3 coding DNA: TGTGCCAGCAGTTTTGGACAAGAGGCTTTCTTT. Its protein product is CASSFGQEAFF.